The present entry profiles one TCR beta chain with its context. Its cognate antigen is unknown. The PCR used 60 Vbeta and 13 Jbeta primers. TCRdb's copy holds only in-frame clones and misses some; the assay was immunoSEQ multiplex PCR. The sample has about 130,000 clones; under 90% are singletons. The data belong to a study of cytomegalovirus exposure and HLA in healthy donors. Whole-study findings and limits: Among TCR beta chains, those listed as cytomegalovirus-associated numbered more than 150. Accounts indicate the classifier identified cytomegalovirus status with strong specificity and sensitivity. Most TCR beta V segments were productive about 90% or about 30% of the time in an earlier analysis.

The ends lost 6 bases at V and 4 bases at J; junction bases unmatched: 2. The germline CDR1 and CDR2 sequences are MGHDK and SYGVNS. The CDR3 extends over 13 amino acids. The chain combines TRBV25-1 with TRBJ1-3; TRBD1 matches 8 bases. Sequencing was carried out using PBMCs. The receptor's source is a man in his late teens or twenties in good health and CMV-seronegative. The CDR3 protein is CASRRDRGNTIYF. The CDR3 nucleotides read TGTGCCAGCAGGAGGGACAGGGGAAACACCATATATTTT.